This T cell receptor beta chain emerged from a study of T cell responses to AZD1222 COVID-19 vaccine. Using immunoSEQ multiplex PCR, the repertoire was profiled, and TCRdb retains in-frame clones only, with some absent. This table has tens of thousands of clones, approximately 89% appearing once. The V and J ends lost 0 bases and 6 bases, in that order; junction bases with no gene match: 4. This CDR3 contains 14 residues. Germline CDR1 reads SGHNT; CDR2 reads YYREEE (reference sequence). With respect to this clone: Its antigen is still unknown.

Points from the study as a whole: Variant regions that are unmutated are reportedly the target of nearly half of spike-specific TCRs. Spike-specific TCR breadth rose after two AZD1222 doses, and depth rose as well.

This TCR came from an adult in good health. The sequences come from peripheral blood, collected on day 0 of AZD1222 vaccination. V and J are TRBV5-4 and TRBJ1-1; 8 positions match TRBD1. In nucleotides, the CDR3 is TGTGCCAGCAGCTTGGGCCAGGGGGCTGCTGAAGCTTTCTTT. Its protein is CASSLGQGAAEAFF.